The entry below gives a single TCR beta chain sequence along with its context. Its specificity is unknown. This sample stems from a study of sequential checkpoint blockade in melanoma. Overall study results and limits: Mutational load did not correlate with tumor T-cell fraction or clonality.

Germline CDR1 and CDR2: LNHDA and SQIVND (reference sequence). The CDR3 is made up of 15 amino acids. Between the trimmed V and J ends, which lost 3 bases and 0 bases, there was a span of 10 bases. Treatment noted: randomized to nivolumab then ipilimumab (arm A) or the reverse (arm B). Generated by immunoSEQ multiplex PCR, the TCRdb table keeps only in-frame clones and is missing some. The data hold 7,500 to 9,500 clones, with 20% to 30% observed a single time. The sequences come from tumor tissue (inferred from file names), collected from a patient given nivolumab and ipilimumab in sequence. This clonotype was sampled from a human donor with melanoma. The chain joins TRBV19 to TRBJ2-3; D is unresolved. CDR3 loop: CASSMARSSTDTQYF. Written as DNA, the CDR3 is TGTGCCAGTAGTATGGCCAGGTCTAGCACAGATACGCAGTATTTT.